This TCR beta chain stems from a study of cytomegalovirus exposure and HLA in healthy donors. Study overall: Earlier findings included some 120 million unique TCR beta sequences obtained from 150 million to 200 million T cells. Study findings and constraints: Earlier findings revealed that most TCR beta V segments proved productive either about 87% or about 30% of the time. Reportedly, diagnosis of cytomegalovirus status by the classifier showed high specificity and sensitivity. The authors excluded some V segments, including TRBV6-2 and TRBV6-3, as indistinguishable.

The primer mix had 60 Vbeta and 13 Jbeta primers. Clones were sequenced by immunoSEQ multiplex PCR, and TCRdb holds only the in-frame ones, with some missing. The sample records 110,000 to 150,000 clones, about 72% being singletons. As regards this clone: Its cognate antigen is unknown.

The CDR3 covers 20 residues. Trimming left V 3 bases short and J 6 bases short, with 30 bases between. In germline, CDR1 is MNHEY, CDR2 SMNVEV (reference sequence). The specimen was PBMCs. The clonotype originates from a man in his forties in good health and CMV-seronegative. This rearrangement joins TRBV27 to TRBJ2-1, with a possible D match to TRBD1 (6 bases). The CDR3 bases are TGTGCCAGCAGTTTTGTGCCGGGACGGTGGGGGCTCGAGGGGCTCAATGAGCAGTTCTTC. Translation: CASSFVPGRWGLEGLNEQFF.